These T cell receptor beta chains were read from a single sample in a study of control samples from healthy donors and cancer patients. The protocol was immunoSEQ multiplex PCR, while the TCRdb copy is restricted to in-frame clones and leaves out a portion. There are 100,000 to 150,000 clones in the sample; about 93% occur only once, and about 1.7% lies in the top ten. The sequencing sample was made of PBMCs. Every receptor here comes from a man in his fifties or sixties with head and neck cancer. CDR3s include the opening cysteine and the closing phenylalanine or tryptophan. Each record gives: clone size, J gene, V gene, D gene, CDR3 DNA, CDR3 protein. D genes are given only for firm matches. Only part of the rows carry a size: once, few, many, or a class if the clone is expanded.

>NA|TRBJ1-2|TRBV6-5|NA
TGTGCCAGCAGTTACTCACCGGACCTTCCACTCTACACCTTC
CASSYSPDLPLYTF
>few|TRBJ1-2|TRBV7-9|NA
TGTGCCAGCAGCTCGTCTAACAGGAGGGGCTATGGCTACACCTTC
CASSSSNRRGYGYTF
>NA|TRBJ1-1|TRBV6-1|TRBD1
TGTGCCAGCAGTGACCACCGGGACAGGGTTCCAGCTTTCTTT
CASSDHRDRVPAFF
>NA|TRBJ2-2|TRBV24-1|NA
TGTGCCACCAGTGTCACTAGGGCCGGGGAGCTGTTTTTT
CATSVTRAGELFF
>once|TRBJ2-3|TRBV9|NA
TGTGCCAGCAGCGTTAATTCTGTAGTAGCGGTATCGAGCACAGATACGCAGTATTTT
CASSVNSVVAVSSTDTQYF
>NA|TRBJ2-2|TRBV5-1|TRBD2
TGCGCCAGCACCTTAGCGGGTTCGAACACCGGGGAGCTGTTTTTT
CASTLAGSNTGELFF
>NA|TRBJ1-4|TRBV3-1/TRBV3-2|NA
TGTGCCAGCAGCCAAGGGGGGAATAATGAAAAACTGTTTTTT
CASSQGGNNEKLFF
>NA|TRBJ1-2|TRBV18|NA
TGTGCCAGCTCCCCTGGGAGGGCAGGGAACTATGGCTACACCTTC
CASSPGRAGNYGYTF
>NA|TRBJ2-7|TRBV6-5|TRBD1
TGTGCCAGCAGAATACAGGGGTCCTCCTCCTACGAGCAGTACTTC
CASRIQGSSSYEQYF
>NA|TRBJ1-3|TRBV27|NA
TGTGCCAGCAGTCTGAGGGGGTCCGTCGGAAACACCATATATTTT
CASSLRGSVGNTIYF
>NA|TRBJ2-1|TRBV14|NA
TGTGCCAGCAGCCAAGGGTGGGGAGGTCGGTTCTTC
CASSQGWGGRFF
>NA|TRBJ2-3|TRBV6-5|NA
TGTGCCAGCAGTTTCAAGGGCTGGGGCCCACTCGATACGCAGTATTTT
CASSFKGWGPLDTQYF
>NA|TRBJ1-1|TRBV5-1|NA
TGCGCCAGCAGCTCGGCGGGCCTCACTGAAGCTTTCTTT
CASSSAGLTEAFF
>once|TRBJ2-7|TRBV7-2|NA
TGTGCCAGCAGCTTAGAGGGAACAGGGTTCGAGCAGTACTTC
CASSLEGTGFEQYF
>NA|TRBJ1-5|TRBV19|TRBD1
TGTGCCAGTAGTATAGCCCTGACAGGGGGCGCGGGACAGCCCCAGCATTTT
CASSIALTGGAGQPQHF
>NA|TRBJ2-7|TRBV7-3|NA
TGTGCCAGCAGCCTGACGGCAGTCCACGAGCAGTACTTC
CASSLTAVHEQYF
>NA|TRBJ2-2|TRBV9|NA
TGTGCCAGCAGCGTAGTCGACACCGGGGAGCTGTTTTTT
CASSVVDTGELFF
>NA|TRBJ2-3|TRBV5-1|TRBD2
TGCGCCAGCAGCTCCCCAGGCTTAGCGGGGGGGAGCACAGATACGCAGTATTTT
CASSSPGLAGGSTDTQYF
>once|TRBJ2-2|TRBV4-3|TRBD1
TGCGCCAGCAGAGCCAGTTTCGTCAGGGGGCTTCTGGGGGAGCTGTTTTTT
CASRASFVRGLLGELFF
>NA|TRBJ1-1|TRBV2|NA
TGTGCCAGCAGGAACCTGAACACTGAAGCTTTCTTT
CASRNLNTEAFF
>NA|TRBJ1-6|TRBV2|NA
TGTGCCAGCAGTGCCCGGGACGCGGATAATTCACCCCTCCACTTT
CASSARDADNSPLHF
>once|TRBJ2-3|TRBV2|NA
TGTGCCAGCAGTGAGGAGTCAGATAGCACAGATACGCAGTATTTT
CASSEESDSTDTQYF
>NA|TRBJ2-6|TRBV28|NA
TGTGCCAGCAGGCGCCGGACGGCGGCCTCTGGGGCCAACGTCCTGACTTTC
CASRRRTAASGANVLTF
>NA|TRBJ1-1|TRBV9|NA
TGTGCCAGCAGCGAACAAGGCAACACTGAAGCTTTCTTT
CASSEQGNTEAFF
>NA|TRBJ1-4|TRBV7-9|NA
TGTGCCAGCAGCTTAGAACAGCTTAATGAAAAACTGTTTTTT
CASSLEQLNEKLFF
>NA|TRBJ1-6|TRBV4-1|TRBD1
TGCGCCAGCAGCAATCCGGGGGACAGGGGTTCCTATAATTCACCCCTCCACTTT
CASSNPGDRGSYNSPLHF
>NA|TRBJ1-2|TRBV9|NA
TGTGCCAGCAGCGTAGGAGAGAACTATGGCTACACCTTC
CASSVGENYGYTF
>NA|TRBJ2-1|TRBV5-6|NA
TGTGCCAGCAGCTTGGGTGGTGGTGAGCAGTTCTTC
CASSLGGGEQFF
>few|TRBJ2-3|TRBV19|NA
TGTGCCAGTAGTATAGGGCAGGTACACACAGATACGCAGTATTTT
CASSIGQVHTDTQYF
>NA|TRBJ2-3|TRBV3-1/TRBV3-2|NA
TGTGCCAGCAGTCACGAGGGGGGAGTTACAGATACGCAGTATTTT
CASSHEGGVTDTQYF
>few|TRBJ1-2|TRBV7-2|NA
TGTGCCAGCAGCTTAAGGGGAGGTGGCTACACCTTC
CASSLRGGGYTF
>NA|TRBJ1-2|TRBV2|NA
TGTGCCAGCTTAAGCCCACCTACGGAGGGGACTTTCAACTATGGCTACACCTTC
CASLSPPTEGTFNYGYTF
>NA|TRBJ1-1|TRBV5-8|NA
TGTGCCAGTACTACAGAGGCCGCCGGGGCTGAAGCTTTCTTT
CASTTEAAGAEAFF
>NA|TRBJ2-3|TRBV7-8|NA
TGTGCCAGCAGCTTACGACAGTCAACAGATACGCAGTATTTT
CASSLRQSTDTQYF
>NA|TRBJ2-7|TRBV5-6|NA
TGTGCCAGCAGCTCCCTCGGAGGCCGGCACGAGCAGTACTTC
CASSSLGGRHEQYF
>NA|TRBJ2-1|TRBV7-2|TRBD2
TGTGCCAGCAGCTTAGGGACTAGCGGGGGGGCTGTAGTGAATGAGCAGTTCTTC
CASSLGTSGGAVVNEQFF
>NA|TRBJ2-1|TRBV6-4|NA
TGTGCCAGCAGAGAGTCTGTTCCCGACAATGAGCAGTTCTTC
CASRESVPDNEQFF
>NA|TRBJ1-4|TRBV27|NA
TGTGCCAGCAGTCCCCGGGGCTTACCTAATGAAAAACTGTTTTTT
CASSPRGLPNEKLFF
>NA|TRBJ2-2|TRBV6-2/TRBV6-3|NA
TGTGCCAGCAGTTCCTACACCGGGGAGCTGTTTTTT
CASSSYTGELFF
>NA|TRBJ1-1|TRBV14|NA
TGTGCCAGCAGCCTTGTTGGGACAAAGAACACTGAAGCTTTCTTT
CASSLVGTKNTEAFF
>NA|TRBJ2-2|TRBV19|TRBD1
TGTGCCAGTAGTTTACAACAGGGGCTCGCTGGGGAGCTGTTTTTT
CASSLQQGLAGELFF
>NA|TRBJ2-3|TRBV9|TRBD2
TGTGCCAGCAGCGTCGGGGGGGCCCCCACAGATACGCAGTATTTT
CASSVGGAPTDTQYF
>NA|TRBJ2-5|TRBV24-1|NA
TGTGCCACCAGTGATCCAGGGTCCGAGACCCAGTACTTC
CATSDPGSETQYF
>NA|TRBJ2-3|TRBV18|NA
TGTGCCAGCTCACCTTACAGTTCCACAGATACGCAGTATTTT
CASSPYSSTDTQYF
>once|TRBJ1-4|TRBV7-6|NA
TGTGCCAGCAGTCGAACGACAGTATTTAATGAAAAACTGTTTTTT
CASSRTTVFNEKLFF
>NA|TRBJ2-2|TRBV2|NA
TGTGCCAGCAGGGCCAGTGAGAACACCGGGGAGCCGTTTTTT
CASRASENTGEPFF
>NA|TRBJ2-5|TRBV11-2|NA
TGTGCCAGCAGCCGCTTCGGGGCCCAAGAGACCCAGTACTTC
CASSRFGAQETQYF
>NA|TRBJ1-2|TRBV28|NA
TGTGCCAGCAGTTTACTTTTTGGCTACACCTTC
CASSLLFGYTF
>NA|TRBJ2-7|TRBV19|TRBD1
TGTGCCAGTAGTAGGCCTGGACAGGGGGGCGACGAGCAGTACTTC
CASSRPGQGGDEQYF
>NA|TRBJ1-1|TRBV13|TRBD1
TGTGCCAGCAGCACCCGGACAGGGAAGAATCTAGCTTTCTTT
CASSTRTGKNLAFF
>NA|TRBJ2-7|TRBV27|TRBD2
TGTGCCAGCAGTTTGTTGAGCGGGGGACGCGAGCAGTACTTC
CASSLLSGGREQYF
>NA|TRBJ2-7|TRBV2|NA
TGTGCCAGCAGTGAAGGGAGGGACAGCCGGGCCTACGAGCAGTACTTC
CASSEGRDSRAYEQYF
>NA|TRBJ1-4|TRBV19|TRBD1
TGTGCCAGTAGTCCCGGACAGGCGAATAATGAAAAACTGTTTTTT
CASSPGQANNEKLFF
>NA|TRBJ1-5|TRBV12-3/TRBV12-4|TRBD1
TGTGCCAGCAGCACCGGGACAGTCGCCCAGCATTTT
CASSTGTVAQHF
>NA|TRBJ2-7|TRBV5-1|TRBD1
TGCGCCAGCAGCATTGTACCGGGACAGGGGTCGGGTGAGCAGTACTTC
CASSIVPGQGSGEQYF
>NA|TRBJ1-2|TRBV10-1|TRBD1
TGCGCCATGGCGACAGGGGGAGGCTATGGCTACACCTTC
CAMATGGGYGYTF
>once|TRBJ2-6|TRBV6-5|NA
TGTGCCAGCAGCTTGGGGGGGCGTGGGGCCAACGTCCTGACTTTC
CASSLGGRGANVLTF
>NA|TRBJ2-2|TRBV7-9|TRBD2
TGTGCCAGCAGCTTAACCGGGGGGAAGGCCGGGGAGCTGTTTTTT
CASSLTGGKAGELFF
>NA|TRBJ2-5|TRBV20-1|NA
TGCAGTGCTCTAAAAAGGGAGACCCAGTACTTC
CSALKRETQYF
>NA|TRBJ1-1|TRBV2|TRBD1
TGTGCCAGCAGGTGGGACAGAAACACTGAAGCTTTCTTT
CASRWDRNTEAFF